These 26 T cell receptor beta chains came from one sample sequenced in a study of T cell repertoires and HLA-DP antigens listed by TCRdb under 2018. Antigens of these TCRs are unknown. The method behind the library was the immunoSEQ multiplex PCR assay. In TCRdb, the immuneACCESS table is reduced to in-frame sequences with V and J assigned. These tables do not hold every clone; where another copy was compared, an unresolved V gene accounts for under half, and the others remain unexplained. This sample gives around 90,000 clones in total; roughly nine tenths of them show up just once. The ten largest clones take up around 1.7% of the sample. Sequenced sample: CD4+ T cells from PBMCs. Receptors were obtained from a man between 45 and 60 years old in good health and CMV-seronegative.

The chain carries TRBV28 and TRBJ2-5; 7 nucleotides agree with TRBD2. The J call could be wrong; TRBJ2-7 is a better fit for the DNA end. The CDR3 runs 14 residues. Germline lookup yields CDR1 MDHEN and CDR2 SYDVKM. As DNA, the CDR3 is TGTGCCAGCAGTTTTAACGGGAGGAGCTACGAGCAGTACTTC. The encoded protein is CASSFNGRSYEQYF.

The chain carries TRBV6-6 and TRBJ2-7, with unresolved D. The CDR3 extends over 12 amino acids. CDR1 is MNHNY, CDR2 SVGAGI, per germline (reference sequence). V was trimmed by 6 bases and J by 2 bases, leaving 8 bases between them. The DNA of the CDR3 is TGTGCCAGCAGGGATTTTCCCTACGAGCAGTACTTC. It is translated as CASRDFPYEQYF.

The chain has TRBV7-2 and TRBJ1-5, with a possible D match to TRBD1 (5 bases). The CDR3 covers 14 residues. With 2 bases removed from V and 3 bases from J, the gap between germline ends came to 8 bases. CDR1 and CDR2 from the germline V gene are SGHTA and FQGNSA. The chain's CDR3 is CASSLRGINQPQHF. The CDR3 nucleotides are TGTGCCAGCAGCTTACGGGGGATCAATCAGCCCCAGCATTTT. The full variable domain, in which reference TRBV7-2 and TRBJ1-5 provide the parts outside the CDR3, is GAGVSQSPSNKVTEKGKDVELRCDPISGHTALYWYRQSLGQGLEFLIYFQGNSAPDKSGLPSDRFSAERTGGSVSTLTIQRTQQEDSAVYLCASSLRGINQPQHFGDGTRLSIL.

The V call is TRBV6-5, the J call TRBJ2-3, with D perhaps TRBD1 or TRBD2 (5 bases each). Germline V gene data show CDR1 as MNHEY and CDR2 as SVGAGI. The germline V and J ends were trimmed by 6 bases and 2 bases, with 15 bases remaining between them. CDR3 length: 15 amino acids. CDR3 in amino acids: CASRSGGAATDTQYF. The CDR3 DNA reads as TGTGCCAGCAGGAGTGGGGGAGCGGCCACAGATACGCAGTATTTT.

The chain couples TRBV9 to TRBJ1-2, with D maybe TRBD1 (5 bases). The V end lost 3 bases, the J end lost 4 bases, and 22 bases lay between the germline ends. There are 17 residues in the CDR3. Germline V lookup: CDR1 SGDLS, CDR2 YYNGEE. For the CDR3, the DNA is TGTGCCAGCAGCGCAGGAGGGGTGGGAGCGAACCTCTATGGCTACACCTTC. It encodes CASSAGGVGANLYGYTF.

The chain is built from TRBV19 and TRBJ2-1; no clear D. Germline values: CDR1 LNHDA, CDR2 SQIVND (reference sequence). The V end lost 3 bases, the J end lost 3 bases, and 15 bases lay between the germline ends. The CDR3 is 16 residues long. In DNA, the CDR3 is TGTGCCAGTAGTATCGACGTAAGCGCAGACTACAATGAGCAGTTCTTC. Translating gives CASSIDVSADYNEQFF.

The V gene is TRBV6-5, the J gene TRBJ2-2; D might be TRBD2 (5 bases). Trimming took 3 bases from V and 8 from J, leaving 13 bases between them. The germline V gene has CDR1 MNHEY and CDR2 SVGAGI. The CDR3 contains 14 residues. CDR3 in amino acids: CASSYRLTSGELFF. Written as DNA, the CDR3 is TGTGCCAGCAGTTATAGACTAACATCTGGGGAGCTGTTTTTT.

This chain links TRBV7-2 with TRBJ2-7; D call uncertain. The V gene lost 8 bases and the J gene lost 5 bases, with 19 bases spanning the gap. CDR3 length: 14 residues. Germline-derived CDR1 and CDR2 are SGHTA and FQGNSA. The CDR3 here is CASVKGGIPDEQYF. The DNA of the CDR3 is TGTGCCAGCGTCAAGGGCGGTATCCCCGACGAGCAGTACTTC.

The J gene is TRBJ1-4, the V gene TRBV27; 7 nucleotides match TRBD1. J lost 4 bases, V lost 4 bases, and 3 bases had no gene match. Per germline, CDR1 MNHEY and CDR2 SMNVEV (reference sequence). The CDR3 runs to 14 residues. As DNA, the CDR3 is TGTGCCAGCAGTTCCGGGACAGTTAATGAAAAACTGTTTTTT. This translates into CASSSGTVNEKLFF.

This rearrangement joins TRBV15 to TRBJ1-4, with a weak D call TRBD1 (5 bases). The CDR3 spans 16 residues. V was clipped by 0 bases and J by 0 bases, with 8 bases between them. Germline-derived CDR1 and CDR2 are LNHNV and YYDKDF (reference sequence). The CDR3 protein is CATSRDRGATNEKLFF. The CDR3 nucleotides read TGTGCCACCAGCAGAGATAGGGGTGCAACTAATGAAAAACTGTTTTTT.

The J gene is TRBJ1-1, the V gene TRBV19, with 7 bases that match TRBD1. The germline V gene has CDR1 LNHDA and CDR2 SQIVND (reference sequence). V dropped 10 bases and J dropped 1; count of bases not matched to a gene: 9. This CDR3 region has 14 residues. DNA for the CDR3: TGTGCCACAAGCCGCGACAGGGCGAACACTGAAGCTTTCTTT. Protein product: CATSRDRANTEAFF.

This clone came up once. The J gene is TRBJ1-2, the V gene TRBV5-1; 7 bases agree with TRBD1. Germline V gene lookup returns CDR1 SGHRS and CDR2 YFSETQ. CDR3 length: 12 amino acids. V trimming: 4 bases; J trimming: 6 bases; junction bases outside the gene matches: 3. In DNA, the CDR3 is TGCGCCAGCAGCCCGACAGGGAATGGCTACACCTTC. Translated: CASSPTGNGYTF.

The chain couples TRBV5-1 to TRBJ2-5; D assignment may be TRBD1 or TRBD2 (5 bases each). From germline, CDR1 is SGHRS and CDR2 YFSETQ. The CDR3 runs 15 residues. V lost 0 bases, J lost 2 bases, and 11 bases lay in between. The CDR3 sequence: CASSLAGAKQETQYF. The CDR3 region has the DNA TGCGCCAGCAGCTTGGCCGGGGCAAAACAAGAGACCCAGTACTTC.

The CDR3 region is CASSDRGYAYEQYF. The CDR3 DNA is TGTGCCAGCAGTGACAGGGGGTACGCCTACGAGCAGTACTTC. The rearrangement links TRBV6-1 to TRBJ2-7; 7 bases agree with TRBD1. J was trimmed by 2 bases and V by 3 bases; bases with no gene match: 4. This CDR3 has 14 amino acids. Germline CDR1 MNHNS, CDR2 SASEGT.

The chain couples TRBV29-1 to TRBJ2-1, with a weak D call TRBD2 (6 bases). CDR1 and CDR2 from the germline V gene are SQVTM and ANQGSEA. Trimming took 3 bases from V and 7 from J, leaving 10 bases between them. The CDR3 contains 12 residues. Here the CDR3 reads CSVDRDLNEQFF. The CDR3 nucleotides read TGCAGCGTTGACCGGGACTTGAATGAGCAGTTCTTC.

The chain couples TRBV6-1 to TRBJ2-7, with D uncertain. The CDR3 consists of 13 residues. Trimming removed 2 bases at V and 6 bases at J, with 11 bases between. The V gene's germline CDR1 is MNHNS and CDR2 SASEGT. The CDR3 region is CASSEYQLPEQYF. The CDR3 nucleotides read TGTGCCAGCAGTGAATACCAGCTGCCCGAGCAGTACTTC.

CDR3 region: CASSQRQGSTDTQYF. CDR3 nucleotide sequence: TGTGCCAGCTCACAGAGACAGGGAAGCACAGATACGCAGTATTTT. This chain uses TRBV18 with TRBJ2-3; 7 bases are a match to TRBD1. J lost 0 bases, V lost 4 bases, and 4 bases had no gene match. Germline V CDR1 and CDR2: KGHSH, LQKENI. CDR3 length: 15 residues.

The chain joins TRBV27 to TRBJ1-6, with TRBD1 identical over 8 bases. Germline loops: CDR1 MNHEY, CDR2 SMNVEV (reference sequence). This CDR3 is 18 amino acids long. Trimming at V came to 4 bases and at J to 3 bases, leaving 11 bases not matched to a gene. CDR3 DNA: TGTGCCAGCAGTTACGATGGGACAGGTAGGGGCTATAATTCACCCCTCCACTTT. Its translation: CASSYDGTGRGYNSPLHF.

Comment on this clone: The junction shows a germline mismatch at one end, possibly a read error. The rearrangement joins TRBV7-7 to TRBJ2-3; 8 bases fit TRBD2. The CDR3 covers 15 residues. Germline values: CDR1 SSHAT, CDR2 FNYEAQ (reference sequence). As DNA, the CDR3 is TGTGCTAGCAGCCTAAATAGCGGGGTAGGGGATACGCAGTATTTT. Protein: CASSLNSGVGDTQYF.

V usage is TRBV9 and J usage is TRBJ1-3; 7 bases line up with TRBD1. The germline gives CDR1 SGDLS, CDR2 YYNGEE. This CDR3 is 17 amino acids long. Trimming cost V 3 bases and J 0 bases; bases outside gene matches: 9. As DNA, the CDR3 is TGTGCCAGCAGCGGAGAGGGACAGCTCCCCTCTGGAAACACCATATATTTT. This codes for CASSGEGQLPSGNTIYF.

The chain uses TRBV11-1 and TRBJ1-6, with no clear D. Per the germline V gene, CDR1 is SGHAT and CDR2 is FQDESV (reference sequence). The length of the CDR3 is 13 residues. Trimming cost V 1 base and J 6 bases, with 4 bases left between them. The CDR3, as DNA: TGTGCCAGCAGCTTAGACGGTAATTCACCCCTCCACTTT. Its protein product is CASSLDGNSPLHF. Filled out from reference TRBV11-1 and TRBJ1-6, the complete variable domain reads EAEVAQSPRYKITEKSQAVAFWCDPISGHATLYWYRQILGQGPELLVQFQDESVVDDSQLPKDRFSAERLKGVDSTLKIQPAELGDSAMYLCASSLDGNSPLHFGNGTRLTVT.

The CDR3: CASSFGGINTEAFF. Written as DNA, the CDR3 is TGTGCCAGCAGCTTCGGCGGGATTAACACTGAAGCTTTCTTT. V gene TRBV7-3 combines with J gene TRBJ1-1; D ambiguous. CDR3 size: 14 residues. Per the germline V gene, CDR1 is SGHTA and CDR2 is FQGTGA. The V end lost 3 bases, the J end lost 2 bases, and 10 bases lay between the germline ends.

The chain combines TRBV6-1 with TRBJ1-2; a possible D gene is TRBD1 (6 bases). Germline CDR1 is MNHNS and CDR2 is SASEGT. Trimming took 3 bases from V and 8 from J, leaving 25 bases between them. The CDR3 is 17 amino acids. In DNA, the CDR3 is TGTGCCAGCAGTGACTACTCCGCAGGGGAGGGGAGTAGGGGCTACACCTTC. It specifies CASSDYSAGEGSRGYTF.

This rearrangement joins TRBV6-6 to TRBJ2-7, with 8 bases aligning to TRBD1. This CDR3 spans 15 amino acids. Germline-derived CDR1 and CDR2 are MNHNY and SVGAGI (reference sequence). Losses at the gene ends were 7 bases for V and 1 base for J; bases not matched to a gene: 9. CDR3 sequence reads: CASKQGQGQSYEQYF. CDR3 DNA sequence: TGTGCCAGCAAACAAGGACAGGGTCAGTCCTACGAGCAGTACTTC.

The V call is TRBV5-4, the J call TRBJ2-5, with D unresolved. Per the germline V gene, CDR1 is SGHNT and CDR2 is YYREEE (reference sequence). V lost 2 bases and J lost 5, with 13 bases in between. This CDR3 contains 14 residues. The CDR3 reads CASSLDPVGETQYF. The CDR3 nucleotides are TGTGCCAGCAGCTTAGACCCCGTTGGGGAGACCCAGTACTTC.

Worth noting for this clone: An end of the junction does not agree with germline; a read error may underlie this. This sequence joins TRBV7-7 and TRBJ2-5, with 7 bases fitting TRBD1. The CDR3 sequence is 13 residues long. Germline CDR1 and CDR2: SSHAT and FNYEAQ (reference sequence). The CDR3 reads CASSSTGRETQYF. The DNA for the CDR3 is TGTGCTAGCAGCTCGACAGGGAGAGAGACCCAGTACTTC.